The 6 T cell receptor beta chains given below trace back to one sample, sequenced in a study of T-cell reconstitution after alpha-beta-depleted transplantation in children. For TCRbeta, the library was prepared with unique molecular identifiers. TCRdb fed the PCR reads into MiXCR, producing one record per CDR3 protein. Of about 980,000 distinct CDR3 sequences listed, around 30% were seen once; the top ten hold approximately 30%. Material: PBMCs, mostly from graft donor cells, obtained 360 days after TCRalphabeta/CD19-depleted stem cell transplant. These receptors originate from a boy under two years old who had a stem cell transplant for SCID, so the T cells may come from the graft donor.

The rearrangement joins TRBV5-1 to TRBJ2-7; D possibly corresponds to TRBD2 (6 bases). CDR3 size: 14 residues. Germline V lookup: CDR1 SGHRS, CDR2 YFSETQ. V lost 4 bases to trimming and J lost 7 bases, with 18 bases between them. The CDR3 sequence is CASSAGFDRAEQYF. The DNA of the CDR3 is TGCGCCAGCAGCGCGGGGTTTGACAGAGCTGAGCAGTACTTC.

This rearrangement joins TRBV12-3 or TRBV12-4 to TRBJ2-7; the D gene could be TRBD1 or TRBD2 (5 bases each). CDR3 length: 14 residues. Trimming shortened V by 6 bases and J by 7 bases, and 19 bases separated the two germline ends. This chain's CDR3 is CASSLGGVRMEQYF. The DNA for the CDR3 is TGTGCCAGCAGCCTTGGGGGAGTACGCATGGAGCAGTACTTC.

This clonotype turned up a few times. This chain links TRBV11-2 with TRBJ1-4; D is ambiguous. The germline V gene has CDR1 SGHAT and CDR2 FQNNGV. The length of the CDR3 is 14 residues. Trimming took 3 bases from V and 4 from J, leaving 9 bases between them. DNA of the CDR3: TGTGCCAGCAGCTTCGGACGGCTTAATGAAAAACTGTTTTTT. This translates into CASSFGRLNEKLFF.

The CDR3: CASSLRGTGAYEQYF. DNA of the CDR3: TGCGCCAGCAGCTTGCGTGGGACAGGGGCCTACGAGCAGTACTTC. This rearrangement joins TRBV5-1 to TRBJ2-7; 10 bases are shared with TRBD1. This CDR3 has 15 residues. J lost 2 bases, V lost 1 base, and 3 bases had no gene match. Germline V lookup: CDR1 SGHRS, CDR2 YFSETQ.

This clonotype was counted a few times. This sequence joins TRBV5-6 and TRBJ2-2, with D perhaps assigned TRBD1 or TRBD2 (6 bases each). Germline assignment: CDR1 SGHDT and CDR2 YYEEEE. CDR3 size: 13 residues. Trimming took off 9 bases at V and 0 bases at J, with 9 bases between the two ends. The chain's CDR3 is CATGGPNTGELFF. For the CDR3, the DNA is TGTGCCACTGGGGGGCCGAACACCGGGGAGCTGTTTTTT.

This chain links TRBV12-3 or TRBV12-4 with TRBJ2-5, with D perhaps matching TRBD2 (5 bases). The V end lost 7 bases, the J end lost 4 bases, and 25 bases lay between the germline ends. The CDR3 runs to 17 residues. CDR3 region: CASTSGGFTNLGETQYF. The CDR3 bases are TGTGCCAGCACCTCCGGCGGGTTCACCAACCTCGGAGAGACCCAGTACTTC.